This T cell receptor (beta chain) appears in the sequencing data of a study of blood T cell repertoires in COVID-19. Study context: Italy, Spain and the United States were the sources of the convalescent and acute COVID-19 samples. In each case, the material was cDNA or gDNA derived from T cells, B-cell-depleted T cells, or PBMCs.

Authors' methods: Using reference gene primer amplification, nucleated cell counts were estimated. Libraries were prepared by immunoSEQ multiplex PCR; TCRdb keeps only in-frame clonotypes and omits some of them. V, J and clone size were drawn from that table, and D and trimming were deduced from the DNA. The sample shows around 130,000 clones, approximately 85% of them seen only once. The sequence was collected from a human donor in a cohort sampled during active COVID-19. The sequenced material came from peripheral blood.

The CDR3 nucleotides read TGCAGCGCCGGGGTACAAGAGACCCAGTACTTC. Its translation is CSAGVQETQYF. V gene TRBV20-1 combines with J gene TRBJ2-5, with D maybe TRBD2 (5 bases). The CDR3 consists of 11 residues. Germline V gene lookup returns CDR1 DFQATT and CDR2 SNEGSKA (reference sequence).